Listed below are T cell receptor beta chains from one sample, sequenced in a study of cytomegalovirus exposure and HLA in healthy donors. The table came from immunoSEQ multiplex PCR; TCRdb's copy has only in-frame clones and leaves some out. The table for this sample gives under 200,000 clones. Material for sequencing was PBMCs. These receptors all come from a man aged 25-45 years in good health and CMV-seronegative. CDR3s include the opening cysteine and the closing phenylalanine or tryptophan. Fields, in order: J gene, D gene, V gene, CDR3 length, CDR3 protein, CDR3 DNA. The D gene is left open where the match is weak.

J gene: TRBJ1-2
D gene: TRBD1
V gene: TRBV10-3
CDR3 length: 18
CDR3 protein: CAISESGPGQGSNYGYTF
CDR3 DNA: TGTGCCATCAGTGAGTCCGGCCCCGGACAGGGATCTAACTATGGCTACACCTTC

J gene: TRBJ2-2
D gene: TRBD1
V gene: TRBV30
CDR3 length: 15
CDR3 protein: CACPPGQGTTGELFF
CDR3 DNA: TGTGCCTGCCCTCCGGGACAGGGGACCACCGGGGAGCTGTTTTTT

J gene: TRBJ1-5
D gene: TRBD1
V gene: TRBV27
CDR3 length: 15
CDR3 protein: CASSGDRGPHQPQHF
CDR3 DNA: TGTGCCAGCAGTGGGGACAGGGGGCCGCATCAGCCCCAGCATTTT

J gene: TRBJ1-3
D gene: NA
V gene: TRBV28
CDR3 length: 12
CDR3 protein: CASSFLGNTIYF
CDR3 DNA: TGTGCCAGCAGTTTCCTTGGAAACACCATATATTTT

J gene: TRBJ2-5
D gene: NA
V gene: TRBV5-6
CDR3 length: 15
CDR3 protein: CASSWYRFVQETQYF
CDR3 DNA: TGTGCCAGCAGCTGGTACAGGTTCGTTCAAGAGACCCAGTACTTC

J gene: TRBJ2-5
D gene: TRBD1
V gene: TRBV2
CDR3 length: 14
CDR3 protein: CANPRGQGGETQYF
CDR3 DNA: TGTGCCAATCCTAGAGGACAGGGTGGGGAGACCCAGTACTTC

J gene: TRBJ1-5
D gene: NA
V gene: TRBV7-8
CDR3 length: 15
CDR3 protein: CASSLMAPSNQPQHF
CDR3 DNA: TGTGCCAGCAGCTTGATGGCACCTAGCAATCAGCCCCAGCATTTT

J gene: TRBJ2-1
D gene: TRBD2
V gene: TRBV7-2
CDR3 length: 16
CDR3 protein: CASSGTLGGTYNEQFF
CDR3 DNA: TGTGCCAGCAGCGGAACTCTCGGGGGGACCTACAATGAGCAGTTCTTC

J gene: TRBJ2-7
D gene: NA
V gene: TRBV2
CDR3 length: 12
CDR3 protein: CASSLQALKQYF
CDR3 DNA: TGTGCCAGCAGTCTCCAGGCTCTGAAGCAGTACTTC

J gene: TRBJ2-2
D gene: TRBD2
V gene: TRBV19
CDR3 length: 17
CDR3 protein: CASSSSRLAENTGELFF
CDR3 DNA: TGTGCCAGTAGTTCTAGCCGACTAGCGGAAAACACCGGGGAGCTGTTTTTT

J gene: TRBJ1-1
D gene: NA
V gene: TRBV7-7
CDR3 length: 13
CDR3 protein: CASSPWSGTEAFF
CDR3 DNA: TGTGCCAGCAGCCCGTGGTCGGGCACTGAAGCTTTCTTT

J gene: TRBJ1-5
D gene: TRBD1
V gene: TRBV5-1
CDR3 length: 16
CDR3 protein: CASSPGAGGYNQPQHF
CDR3 DNA: TGCGCCAGCAGCCCCGGGGCAGGGGGCTACAATCAGCCCCAGCATTTT

J gene: TRBJ1-1
D gene: NA
V gene: TRBV7-3
CDR3 length: 13
CDR3 protein: CASSYTPGYEAFF
CDR3 DNA: TGTGCCAGCAGCTACACTCCAGGGTACGAAGCTTTCTTT

J gene: TRBJ1-1
D gene: NA
V gene: TRBV7-9
CDR3 length: 13
CDR3 protein: CASSRPGNTEAFF
CDR3 DNA: TGTGCCAGCAGCCGCCCGGGGAACACTGAAGCTTTCTTT

J gene: TRBJ2-3
D gene: TRBD1
V gene: TRBV5-4
CDR3 length: 15
CDR3 protein: CASSFGGQGTDTQYF
CDR3 DNA: TGTGCCAGCAGCTTTGGAGGACAGGGCACAGATACGCAGTATTTT

J gene: TRBJ2-1
D gene: TRBD1
V gene: TRBV5-1
CDR3 length: 17
CDR3 protein: CASSSPGGSWSGGEQFF
CDR3 DNA: TGCGCCAGCAGCTCCCCAGGGGGTAGCTGGAGTGGTGGTGAGCAGTTCTTC

J gene: TRBJ2-7
D gene: NA
V gene: TRBV10-1
CDR3 length: 13
CDR3 protein: CASSAGSSYEQYF
CDR3 DNA: TGCGCCAGCAGTGCTGGGAGCTCCTACGAGCAGTACTTC

J gene: TRBJ2-7
D gene: TRBD2
V gene: TRBV7-9
CDR3 length: 15
CDR3 protein: CASSPRGGSSYEQYF
CDR3 DNA: TGTGCCAGCAGCCCCCGTGGCGGGAGCTCCTACGAGCAGTACTTC

J gene: TRBJ2-7
D gene: NA
V gene: TRBV5-4
CDR3 length: 14
CDR3 protein: CASSLASGAYEQYF
CDR3 DNA: TGTGCCAGCAGCTTGGCGTCAGGGGCGTACGAGCAGTACTTC

J gene: TRBJ1-1
D gene: NA
V gene: TRBV25-1
CDR3 length: 13
CDR3 protein: CASSESSRAEAFF
CDR3 DNA: TGTGCCAGCAGTGAATCTTCCCGGGCTGAAGCTTTCTTT

J gene: TRBJ2-4
D gene: NA
V gene: TRBV2
CDR3 length: 14
CDR3 protein: CASSEVTGRQAQYF
CDR3 DNA: TGTGCCAGCAGTGAAGTTACAGGTCGGCAGGCACAGTACTTC

J gene: TRBJ2-3
D gene: TRBD2
V gene: TRBV7-9
CDR3 length: 16
CDR3 protein: CASSQAASGSMDTQYF
CDR3 DNA: TGTGCCAGCAGCCAAGCAGCTAGCGGGAGTATGGATACGCAGTATTTT

J gene: TRBJ1-5
D gene: NA
V gene: TRBV7-8
CDR3 length: 15
CDR3 protein: CASSLLTVDNQPQHF
CDR3 DNA: TGTGCCAGCAGCTTACTTACAGTAGACAATCAGCCCCAGCATTTT

J gene: TRBJ2-2
D gene: NA
V gene: TRBV4-1
CDR3 length: 15
CDR3 protein: CASSQPGRNTGELFF
CDR3 DNA: TGCGCCAGCAGTCAACCTGGCAGGAACACCGGGGAGCTGTTTTTT

J gene: TRBJ1-5
D gene: TRBD1
V gene: TRBV27
CDR3 length: 17
CDR3 protein: CASSSGQGMRHNQPQHF
CDR3 DNA: TGTGCCAGCAGTTCGGGACAGGGGATGCGGCACAATCAGCCCCAGCATTTT

J gene: TRBJ1-6
D gene: TRBD1
V gene: TRBV10-3
CDR3 length: 17
CDR3 protein: CAISETEIWTGGSPLHF
CDR3 DNA: TGTGCCATCAGTGAGACGGAAATTTGGACAGGTGGGTCACCCCTCCACTTT

J gene: TRBJ1-2
D gene: NA
V gene: TRBV15
CDR3 length: 14
CDR3 protein: CATSRDAGAHGYTF
CDR3 DNA: TGTGCCACCAGCAGAGATGCGGGAGCCCATGGCTACACCTTC

J gene: TRBJ1-2
D gene: TRBD1
V gene: TRBV6-1
CDR3 length: 18
CDR3 protein: CASSEAPTGSPFGYGYTF
CDR3 DNA: TGTGCCAGCAGTGAAGCCCCGACAGGGAGCCCCTTCGGCTATGGCTACACCTTC

J gene: TRBJ1-2
D gene: TRBD1
V gene: TRBV28
CDR3 length: 15
CDR3 protein: CASSLGGTGGYGYTF
CDR3 DNA: TGTGCCAGCAGCCTAGGTGGGACAGGGGGCTATGGCTACACCTTC

J gene: TRBJ2-1
D gene: TRBD2
V gene: TRBV19
CDR3 length: 13
CDR3 protein: CASQLAGYNEQFF
CDR3 DNA: TGTGCCAGCCAACTAGCGGGTTACAATGAGCAGTTCTTC

J gene: TRBJ2-2
D gene: TRBD2
V gene: TRBV19
CDR3 length: 14
CDR3 protein: CASSGGSNTGELFF
CDR3 DNA: TGTGCCAGTAGCGGGGGGTCGAACACCGGGGAGCTGTTTTTT

J gene: TRBJ2-7
D gene: NA
V gene: TRBV6-5
CDR3 length: 14
CDR3 protein: CASSDWTVTYEQYF
CDR3 DNA: TGTGCCAGCAGTGACTGGACAGTAACCTACGAGCAGTACTTC

J gene: TRBJ2-7
D gene: NA
V gene: TRBV7-3
CDR3 length: 16
CDR3 protein: CASSSLRYSGAYEQYF
CDR3 DNA: TGTGCCAGCAGCTCACTTAGATACTCGGGGGCCTACGAGCAGTACTTC

J gene: TRBJ2-7
D gene: TRBD2
V gene: TRBV27
CDR3 length: 14
CDR3 protein: CASSLWGGAFEQYF
CDR3 DNA: TGTGCCAGCAGTTTATGGGGGGGAGCCTTCGAGCAGTACTTC

J gene: TRBJ2-2
D gene: NA
V gene: TRBV5-1
CDR3 length: 15
CDR3 protein: CATSHGERHTGELFF
CDR3 DNA: TGCGCCACCTCACATGGGGAGCGGCACACCGGGGAGCTGTTTTTT

J gene: TRBJ2-7
D gene: TRBD2
V gene: TRBV30
CDR3 length: 14
CDR3 protein: CARGGSPVSYEQYF
CDR3 DNA: TGTGCTCGGGGGGGCAGTCCGGTTTCCTACGAGCAGTACTTC

J gene: TRBJ1-1
D gene: NA
V gene: TRBV27
CDR3 length: 12
CDR3 protein: CASEWGDGEAFF
CDR3 DNA: TGTGCCAGCGAGTGGGGAGATGGGGAAGCTTTCTTT

J gene: TRBJ2-7
D gene: TRBD1
V gene: TRBV4-2
CDR3 length: 15
CDR3 protein: CASRYTGTGVYEQYF
CDR3 DNA: TGTGCCAGCAGATATACCGGGACAGGGGTCTACGAGCAGTACTTC

J gene: TRBJ1-5
D gene: TRBD1
V gene: TRBV6-5
CDR3 length: 15
CDR3 protein: CASSTRTGGNQPQHF
CDR3 DNA: TGTGCCAGCAGTACTAGGACAGGGGGCAATCAGCCCCAGCATTTT

J gene: TRBJ1-1
D gene: NA
V gene: TRBV11-2
CDR3 length: 16
CDR3 protein: CASSQLEGAGNTEAFF
CDR3 DNA: TGTGCCAGCAGCCAACTGGAGGGCGCGGGTAACACTGAAGCTTTCTTT

J gene: TRBJ1-2
D gene: NA
V gene: TRBV9
CDR3 length: 15
CDR3 protein: CASSRGGGRDYGYTF
CDR3 DNA: TGTGCCAGCAGCCGCGGGGGGGGGCGTGACTATGGCTACACCTTC

J gene: TRBJ2-7
D gene: TRBD2
V gene: TRBV7-3
CDR3 length: 15
CDR3 protein: CASSLSGSGSGEQYF
CDR3 DNA: TGTGCCAGCAGCTTAAGTGGGAGCGGGAGTGGTGAGCAGTACTTC

J gene: TRBJ2-1
D gene: NA
V gene: TRBV9
CDR3 length: 13
CDR3 protein: CASSVDRLDEQFF
CDR3 DNA: TGTGCCAGCAGCGTAGACAGGTTGGATGAGCAGTTCTTC

J gene: TRBJ2-1
D gene: TRBD1
V gene: TRBV6-4
CDR3 length: 15
CDR3 protein: CASSDGQGAFNEQFF
CDR3 DNA: TGTGCCAGCAGTGACGGTCAGGGGGCATTCAATGAGCAGTTCTTC

J gene: TRBJ2-7
D gene: TRBD2
V gene: TRBV7-2
CDR3 length: 15
CDR3 protein: CASSLERGGGYEQYF
CDR3 DNA: TGTGCCAGCAGCTTAGAGCGGGGGGGCGGGTACGAGCAGTACTTC

J gene: TRBJ2-1
D gene: TRBD2
V gene: TRBV7-3
CDR3 length: 17
CDR3 protein: CASSSDPGLAGRGEQFF
CDR3 DNA: TGTGCCAGCAGCTCAGACCCGGGACTAGCGGGAAGGGGTGAGCAGTTCTTC

J gene: TRBJ2-5
D gene: NA
V gene: TRBV6-1
CDR3 length: 12
CDR3 protein: CACMADQETQYF
CDR3 DNA: TGTGCCTGCATGGCAGACCAAGAGACCCAGTACTTC

J gene: TRBJ2-1
D gene: TRBD2
V gene: TRBV5-1
CDR3 length: 16
CDR3 protein: CASSLVSGGNYNEQFF
CDR3 DNA: TGCGCCAGCAGCTTGGTCAGCGGGGGGAACTACAATGAGCAGTTCTTC

J gene: TRBJ2-5
D gene: NA
V gene: TRBV5-4
CDR3 length: 11
CDR3 protein: CASSRQETQYF
CDR3 DNA: TGTGCCAGCAGCCGCCAAGAGACCCAGTACTTC

J gene: TRBJ2-7
D gene: TRBD1
V gene: TRBV6-5
CDR3 length: 15
CDR3 protein: CVSSPSRGSIYEQYF
CDR3 DNA: TGTGTCAGCAGTCCAAGCAGGGGGTCGATATACGAGCAGTACTTC

J gene: TRBJ2-7
D gene: NA
V gene: TRBV7-8
CDR3 length: 13
CDR3 protein: CASRGPGSYEQYF
CDR3 DNA: TGTGCCAGCCGAGGGCCGGGGAGCTACGAGCAGTACTTC

J gene: TRBJ2-5
D gene: TRBD1
V gene: TRBV5-4
CDR3 length: 15
CDR3 protein: CASSQQGPKAETQYF
CDR3 DNA: TGTGCCAGCAGCCAACAGGGGCCTAAGGCAGAGACCCAGTACTTC

J gene: TRBJ2-7
D gene: TRBD1
V gene: TRBV7-9
CDR3 length: 15
CDR3 protein: CASSHHTGGSYEQYF
CDR3 DNA: TGTGCCAGCAGCCATCACACAGGGGGCTCCTACGAGCAGTACTTC

J gene: TRBJ1-2
D gene: NA
V gene: TRBV13
CDR3 length: 16
CDR3 protein: CASSLGRGRGGYGYTF
CDR3 DNA: TGTGCCAGCAGCTTAGGGAGGGGACGGGGAGGCTATGGCTACACCTTC

J gene: TRBJ1-4
D gene: NA
V gene: TRBV19
CDR3 length: 13
CDR3 protein: CASSAQVDEKLFF
CDR3 DNA: TGTGCCAGTAGCGCGCAGGTTGATGAAAAACTGTTTTTT

J gene: TRBJ2-7
D gene: TRBD2
V gene: TRBV6-6
CDR3 length: 15
CDR3 protein: CASSYSGGGAGEQYF
CDR3 DNA: TGTGCCAGCAGTTACTCCGGCGGGGGGGCTGGCGAGCAGTACTTC

J gene: TRBJ1-1
D gene: TRBD1
V gene: TRBV7-2
CDR3 length: 16
CDR3 protein: CASGLGQGALFSEAFF
CDR3 DNA: TGTGCCAGCGGCCTTGGACAGGGGGCTTTATTCTCTGAAGCTTTCTTT

J gene: TRBJ2-1
D gene: TRBD2
V gene: TRBV28
CDR3 length: 16
CDR3 protein: CASRITGLAEGNEQFF
CDR3 DNA: TGTGCCAGCAGAATTACCGGACTAGCGGAAGGTAATGAGCAGTTCTTC

J gene: TRBJ1-2
D gene: TRBD1
V gene: TRBV6-5
CDR3 length: 15
CDR3 protein: CASSSGDRANYGYTF
CDR3 DNA: TGTGCCAGCAGTTCTGGGGACAGGGCGAACTATGGCTACACCTTC

J gene: TRBJ2-5
D gene: TRBD2
V gene: TRBV9
CDR3 length: 14
CDR3 protein: CASSVGSGRETQYF
CDR3 DNA: TGTGCCAGCAGCGTAGGTAGCGGGAGGGAGACCCAGTACTTC